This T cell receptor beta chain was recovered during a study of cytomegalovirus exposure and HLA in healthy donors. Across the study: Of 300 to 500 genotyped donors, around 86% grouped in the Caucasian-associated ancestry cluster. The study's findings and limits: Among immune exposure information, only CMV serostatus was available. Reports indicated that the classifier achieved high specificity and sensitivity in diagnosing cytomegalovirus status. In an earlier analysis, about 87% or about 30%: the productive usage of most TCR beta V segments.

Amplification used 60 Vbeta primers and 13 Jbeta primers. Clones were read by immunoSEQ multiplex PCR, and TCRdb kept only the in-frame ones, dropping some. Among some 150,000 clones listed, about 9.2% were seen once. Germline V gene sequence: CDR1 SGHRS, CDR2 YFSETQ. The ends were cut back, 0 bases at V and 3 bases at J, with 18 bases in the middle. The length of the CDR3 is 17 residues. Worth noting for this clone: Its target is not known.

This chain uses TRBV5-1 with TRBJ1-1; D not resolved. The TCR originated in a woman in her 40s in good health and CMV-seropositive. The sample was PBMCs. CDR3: CASSLGEAHIDYTEAFF. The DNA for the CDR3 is TGCGCCAGCAGCTTGGGGGAGGCACATATAGACTACACTGAAGCTTTCTTT.